What follows is one TCR beta chain and its context. The antigen is undetermined. A read error is possible here, since a much larger clone lies one base away. Arm-PCR of CDR3 regions with iRepertoire HTBI primers generated TCR beta libraries. TCRdb recomputed calls from the multiplex PCR reads with MiXCR, one row per CDR3 protein. The table lists around 450,000 distinct CDR3 sequences, approximately 21% of them singletons. CDR1 and CDR2 (germline): ENHRY, SYGVKD. The V gene end was trimmed by 6 bases and the J gene end by 6 bases; junction bases not matched to a gene: 11. The CDR3 contains 15 residues. These data belong to a study of regulatory T cells in long-lasting Graves disease. Stated time point: persistent/refractory GD, antithyroid drugs over 5 years with positive TRAb. PBMCs were the source of the RNA used for TCR sequencing. Overall study results and limits: Segments TRBV28, TRBJ1-2 and TRBJ2-5 showed preferential usage in persistent disease. Exclusively peripheral blood, rather than thyroid tissue, was studied.

Source: peripheral blood mononuclear cells (PBMCs), taken when the disease was refractory, from a patient treated with antithyroid drugs. The V and J genes are TRBV10-3 and TRBJ1-5; TRBD1 aligns across 7 bases. This clonotype was obtained from a female donor with Graves disease. CDR3 in DNA: TGTGCCATCAGCCCCGACAGGGAGAAGGGTCAGCCCCAGCATTTT. Its protein product is CAISPDREKGQPQHF.